The 5 T cell receptor beta chains given below trace back to one sample, sequenced in a study of monozygotic twins with inflammatory bowel disease. TCRdb reprocessed the 5' RACE reads, with one entry per CDR3 protein and no DNA. The sample data list around 200,000 distinct CDR3 sequences. The specimen sequenced was blood. The receptors derive from a human donor with ulcerative colitis or Crohn's disease, or a healthy co-twin of an affected twin (not recorded which).

The chain links TRBV5-1 to TRBJ2-2; TCRdb's D call of TRBD1 is untestable without DNA. CDR1 is SGHRS, CDR2 YFSETQ, per germline. The CDR3 consists of 16 residues. The CDR3 loop is CASSPPRVRYTGELFF.

The J gene is TRBJ2-7, the V gene TRBV15; the D gene TCRdb calls, TRBD1, cannot be checked with no DNA. From germline, CDR1 is LNHNV and CDR2 YYDKDF (reference sequence). CDR3 size: 15 residues. The CDR3 loop is CATSRDQVGGYEQYF.

The chain couples TRBV20-1 to TRBJ1-2; the D gene TCRdb calls, TRBD1, cannot be checked with no DNA. The CDR3 spans 13 residues. Germline V lookup: CDR1 DFQATT, CDR2 SNEGSKA (reference sequence). The CDR3 reads CSAGTGSLYGYTF.

This rearrangement joins TRBV3-1 to TRBJ2-5. The CDR3 extends over 15 amino acids. The germline CDR1 and CDR2 sequences are LGHDT and YNNKEL (reference sequence). Here the CDR3 reads CASSQDIRSPETQYF.

J is TRBJ2-7 and V is TRBV5-1. CDR3 size: 14 residues. In germline, CDR1 is SGHRS, CDR2 YFSETQ. The chain's CDR3 is CASSFVGGVYEQYF.